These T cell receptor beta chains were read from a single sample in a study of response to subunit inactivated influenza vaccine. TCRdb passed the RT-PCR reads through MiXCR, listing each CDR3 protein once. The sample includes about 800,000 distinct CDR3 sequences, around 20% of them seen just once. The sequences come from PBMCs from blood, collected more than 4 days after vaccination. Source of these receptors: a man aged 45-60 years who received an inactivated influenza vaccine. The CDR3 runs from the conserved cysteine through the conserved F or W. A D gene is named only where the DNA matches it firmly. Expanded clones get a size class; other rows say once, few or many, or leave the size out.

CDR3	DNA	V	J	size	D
CASSTPPAGGTQYF	TGTGCCAGCAGCACCCCACCCGCTGGGGGTACGCAGTATTTT	TRBV7-8	TRBJ2-3	-	-
CASSLDTQYF	TGTGCCAGCAGCTTGGATACGCAGTATTTT	TRBV7-9	TRBJ2-3	many	-
CASSELEGRSSTDTQYF	TGTGCCAGCTCAGAGCTTGAAGGGCGATCTAGCACAGATACGCAGTATTTT	TRBV18	TRBJ2-3	-	-
CASSWTGTGFYEQYF	TGTGCCAGCAGTTGGACCGGGACAGGGTTCTACGAGCAGTACTTC	TRBV12-3/TRBV12-4	TRBJ2-7	-	TRBD1
CSARDGDNNQPQHF	TGCAGTGCTAGAGATGGGGACAACAATCAGCCCCAGCATTTT	TRBV20-1	TRBJ1-5	few	-
CAWKRGPGTQYF	TGTGCCTGGAAAAGGGGGCCTGGGACCCAGTACTTC	TRBV30	TRBJ2-5	few	TRBD1
CASSLRPLVRNEQFF	TGTGCCAGCAGCTTGAGACCCCTAGTTCGGAATGAGCAGTTCTTC	TRBV5-6	TRBJ2-1	few	-
CSASGLAGVGTDTQYF	TGCAGTGCTAGTGGTCTAGCGGGAGTGGGCACAGATACGCAGTATTTT	TRBV20-1	TRBJ2-3	few	TRBD2
CSVRPRADTQYF	TGCAGCGTGAGGCCCCGTGCAGATACGCAGTATTTT	TRBV29-1	TRBJ2-3	many	-
CASSFGQGPTDTQYF	TGCGCCAGCAGCTTCGGACAGGGCCCCACAGATACGCAGTATTTT	TRBV5-1	TRBJ2-3	many	TRBD1
CASSPGVAGEGRNEQYF	TGTGCCAGCAGCCCCGGTGTAGCGGGAGAGGGGAGGAACGAGCAGTACTTC	TRBV9	TRBJ2-7	-	TRBD2
CASSRGLAGAGELFF	TGTGCCAGCAGCCGGGGACTAGCGGGGGCCGGGGAGCTGTTTTTT	TRBV7-9	TRBJ2-2	-	TRBD2
CASSQKSGSTDTQYF	TGTGCCAGCAGCCAGAAGAGCGGGAGTACAGATACGCAGTATTTT	TRBV4-2	TRBJ2-3	-	TRBD2
CASSSLQGKGEQYF	TGTGCCAGCAGCTCCCTTCAAGGGAAAGGCGAGCAGTACTTC	TRBV7-2	TRBJ2-7	-	-
CASRMLAGTRHNEQFF	TGTGCCAGCAGGATGCTAGCGGGAACACGTCACAATGAGCAGTTCTTC	TRBV6-1	TRBJ2-1	-	TRBD2
CASSRGLDFYSTDTQYF	TGTGCCAGCAGCAGGGGACTAGACTTCTATAGCACAGATACGCAGTATTTT	TRBV11-2	TRBJ2-3	-	TRBD2
CSAADRDTYGYTF	TGCAGCGCCGCCGACAGGGATACCTATGGCTACACCTTC	TRBV29-1	TRBJ1-2	-	TRBD1
CASGRQGSTDTQYF	TGTGCTAGTGGCCGCCAAGGTTCCACAGATACGCAGTATTTT	TRBV12-5	TRBJ2-3	-	-
CASSLGSYLRDSYEQYF	TGCGCCAGCAGCTTGGGCTCTTATTTGAGAGACTCCTACGAGCAGTACTTC	TRBV5-1	TRBJ2-7	many	-
CASSQVWDTDTQYF	TGTGCCAGCAGCCAAGTGTGGGACACAGATACGCAGTATTTT	TRBV14	TRBJ2-3	few	-
CSASLGVTSYNEQFF	TGCAGTGCTAGTCTGGGGGTTACCTCCTACAATGAGCAGTTCTTC	TRBV20-1	TRBJ2-1	few	-
CSVDEGYTF	TGCAGCGTTGATGAGGGCTACACCTTC	TRBV29-1	TRBJ1-2	many	-
CASSQGNSGTREQYF	TGTGCCAGCAGCCAAGGTAATAGCGGGACGAGAGAGCAGTACTTC	TRBV3-1	TRBJ2-7	-	TRBD2
CASSATGFNQPQHF	TGTGCCAGCAGCGCCACGGGATTCAATCAGCCCCAGCATTTT	TRBV6-1	TRBJ1-5	few	-
CASSAWEITNTGELFF	TGTGCCAGCAGCGCCTGGGAGATAACGAACACCGGGGAGCTGTTTTTT	TRBV7-6	TRBJ2-2	few	-
CASSLAPGQGDYGYTF	TGTGCCAGCAGTTTAGCCCCGGGACAGGGTGACTATGGCTACACCTTC	TRBV12-3/TRBV12-4	TRBJ1-2	few	TRBD1
CSAVGRTGAYEQYF	TGCAGTGCCGTTGGTCGGACAGGAGCCTACGAGCAGTACTTC	TRBV20-1	TRBJ2-7	-	TRBD1
CASSQDLSQGATSGANVLTF	TGCGCCAGCAGCCAAGATCTATCACAGGGGGCAACCTCTGGGGCCAACGTCCTGACTTTC	TRBV4-3	TRBJ2-6	few	TRBD1
CASSLGRTPRSGTQYF	TGTGCCAGCAGCTTAGGGAGGACCCCCCGGTCGGGTACGCAGTATTTT	TRBV7-8	TRBJ2-3	-	-
CASSNRPVNSPLHF	TGTGCCAGCAGTAACAGGCCAGTGAATTCACCCCTCCACTTT	TRBV27	TRBJ1-6	-	-
CASHRGSNTEAFF	TGTGCCAGCCACAGGGGCTCGAACACTGAAGCTTTCTTT	TRBV6-2/TRBV6-3	TRBJ1-1	few	TRBD1
CSARDQRLVPQSPLHF	TGCAGTGCTAGAGATCAACGACTCGTACCCCAGTCACCCCTCCACTTT	TRBV20-1	TRBJ1-6	-	-
CASSEAGGASGELFF	TGTGCCAGCAGTGAAGCGGGAGGGGCATCCGGGGAGCTGTTTTTT	TRBV2	TRBJ2-2	-	TRBD2
CASSSRLAGTGELFF	TGTGCCAGCAGCTCGAGACTAGCGGGGACCGGGGAGCTGTTTTTT	TRBV7-2	TRBJ2-2	-	TRBD2
CASSLVTGGSTGELFF	TGTGCCAGCAGCTTAGTGACAGGGGGCTCCACCGGGGAGCTGTTTTTT	TRBV11-3	TRBJ2-2	many	TRBD1
CASSTDRGLGNTIYF	TGTGCCAGCAGCACCGACAGGGGGCTTGGAAACACCATATATTTT	TRBV28	TRBJ1-3	few	TRBD1
CSANNGGSSYNEQFF	TGCAGTGCTAATAACGGGGGGAGCTCCTACAATGAGCAGTTCTTC	TRBV20-1	TRBJ2-1	-	TRBD2
CSATKGGRSGYGYTF	TGCAGTGCTACCAAGGGCGGGCGGTCGGGTTATGGCTACACCTTC	TRBV20-1	TRBJ1-2	-	-
CSVRPPYEQYF	TGCAGTGTGAGGCCCCCCTACGAGCAGTACTTC	TRBV20-1	TRBJ2-7	-	-
CASSHARLDSFGYTF	TGTGCCAGCAGCCACGCGAGACTAGACTCATTCGGCTACACCTTC	TRBV4-2	TRBJ1-2	few	-
CASSFTADFYNEQFF	TGCGCCAGCAGCTTCACGGCTGATTTTTACAATGAGCAGTTCTTC	TRBV5-1	TRBJ2-1	many	-
CASSSGLAGVEQYF	TGCGCCAGCAGCTCGGGACTAGCGGGAGTCGAGCAGTACTTC	TRBV5-1	TRBJ2-7	few	TRBD2
CASSPAVGPNEQFF	TGTGCCAGCAGTCCCGCCGTGGGCCCAAATGAGCAGTTCTTC	TRBV6-1	TRBJ2-1	-	-
CASSLTGVEAFF	TGTGCCAGCAGTTTGACAGGGGTTGAAGCTTTCTTT	TRBV27	TRBJ1-1	few	TRBD1
CAWRRTGRETQYF	TGTGCCTGGAGGAGGACGGGGCGGGAGACCCAGTACTTC	TRBV30	TRBJ2-5	-	-
CSATTGTGVNEQYF	TGCAGTGCCACGACCGGGACAGGGGTCAACGAGCAGTACTTC	TRBV20-1	TRBJ2-7	-	TRBD1
CASSLNRGHTDTQFF	TGTGCCAGCAGCTTGAACAGGGGACACACAGATACGCAGTTTTTT	TRBV5-6	TRBJ2-3	-	TRBD1
CATSRDPVFSRGNTIYF	TGTGCCACCAGCAGAGACCCCGTCTTCTCAAGGGGCAACACCATATATTTT	TRBV15	TRBJ1-3	-	-
CASSQEGLAGAEQYF	TGTGCCAGCAGCCAAGAGGGACTAGCGGGGGCCGAGCAGTACTTC	TRBV7-3	TRBJ2-7	few	TRBD2
CASSTTQGREKLFF	TGTGCCAGCAGCACAACACAGGGCCGGGAAAAACTGTTTTTT	TRBV7-9	TRBJ1-4	-	-
CASGRPVYNEQFF	TGTGCCAGCGGCCGTCCGGTGTACAATGAGCAGTTCTTC	TRBV7-2	TRBJ2-1	-	-
CSARDPRGEGSYNEQFF	TGCAGTGCTAGAGACCCGAGGGGGGAGGGCTCCTACAATGAGCAGTTCTTC	TRBV20-1	TRBJ2-1	-	-
CAISETTLEAFF	TGTGCCATCAGTGAGACAACTCTTGAAGCTTTCTTT	TRBV10-3	TRBJ1-1	-	-
CSARGLAGGRHTGELFF	TGCAGTGCTAGAGGACTAGCGGGAGGGAGGCACACCGGGGAGCTGTTTTTT	TRBV20-1	TRBJ2-2	-	TRBD2
CASSQPSGTFLYEQYF	TGCGCCAGCAGCCAACCATCGGGAACGTTCCTCTACGAGCAGTACTTC	TRBV4-1	TRBJ2-7	-	-